This entry concerns a single TCR beta chain. Its antigen is as yet unknown. CDR3 length equals 12 residues. V dropped 8 bases and J dropped 4 bases, with 11 bases sitting between them. Germline CDR1 and CDR2: SNHLY and FYNNEI. The data were obtained in a study of T and B cells in COVID-19 patients. For the study at large: Blood was sampled from COVID-19 patients who were either actively infected or recovered.

Multiplex PCR with BIOMED2 TRB-A/B primer pools amplified TRB rearrangements. TCRdb used MiXCR to reprocess the multiplex PCR reads, holding one entry per CDR3 protein. The sample lists fewer than 15,000 distinct CDR3 sequences; less than 35% were seen once. Study-wide results and limits: Patients with COVID-19 reportedly showed strongly skewed T cell receptor beta variable and joining gene usage. Highly clonal in active COVID-19, TRB repertoires exceeded healthy-donor diversity and richness at recovery.

From blood, roughly 240-550 ng of genomic DNA served as TRB template. This clonotype originated in a human donor who had recovered from COVID-19. The V and J genes are TRBV2 and TRBJ1-1, with D uncertain. Specimen: blood. For the CDR3, the DNA is TGTGCCAGCTTAGGAGACCTCACTGAAGCTTTCTTT. This sequence encodes CASLGDLTEAFF.